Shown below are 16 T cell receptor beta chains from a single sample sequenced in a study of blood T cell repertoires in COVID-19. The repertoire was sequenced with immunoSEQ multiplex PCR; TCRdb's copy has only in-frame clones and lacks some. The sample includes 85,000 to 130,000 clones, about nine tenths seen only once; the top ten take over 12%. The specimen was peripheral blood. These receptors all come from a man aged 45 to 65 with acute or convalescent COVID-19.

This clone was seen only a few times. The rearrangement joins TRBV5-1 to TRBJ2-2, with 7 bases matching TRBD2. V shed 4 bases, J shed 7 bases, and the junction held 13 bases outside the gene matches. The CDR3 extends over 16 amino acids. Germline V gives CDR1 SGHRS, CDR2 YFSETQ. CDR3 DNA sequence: TGCGCCAGCAGCCCCCTTGGGGGAGGGCCTAACGGGGAGCTGTTTTTT. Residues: CASSPLGGGPNGELFF.

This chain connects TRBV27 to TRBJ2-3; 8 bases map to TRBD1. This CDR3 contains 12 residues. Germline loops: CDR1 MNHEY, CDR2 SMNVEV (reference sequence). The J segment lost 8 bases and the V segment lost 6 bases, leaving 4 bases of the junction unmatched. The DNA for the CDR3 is TGTGCCAGCAGCCCCACAGGGGGTACGCAGTATTTT. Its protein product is CASSPTGGTQYF.

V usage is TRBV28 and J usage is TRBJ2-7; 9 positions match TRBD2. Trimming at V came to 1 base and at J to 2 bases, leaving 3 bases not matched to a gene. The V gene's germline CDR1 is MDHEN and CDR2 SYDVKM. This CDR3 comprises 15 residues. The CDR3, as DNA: TGTGCCAGCAGTTTATCCCTAGCGGGAACCTACGAGCAGTACTTC. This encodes CASSLSLAGTYEQYF.

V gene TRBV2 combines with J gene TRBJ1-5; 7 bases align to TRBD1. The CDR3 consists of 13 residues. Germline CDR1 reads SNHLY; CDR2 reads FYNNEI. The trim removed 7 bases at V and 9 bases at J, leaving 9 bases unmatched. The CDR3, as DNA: TGTGCCAGCAAACACAGGGGCCTGGGGCCCCAGCATTTT. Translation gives CASKHRGLGPQHF.

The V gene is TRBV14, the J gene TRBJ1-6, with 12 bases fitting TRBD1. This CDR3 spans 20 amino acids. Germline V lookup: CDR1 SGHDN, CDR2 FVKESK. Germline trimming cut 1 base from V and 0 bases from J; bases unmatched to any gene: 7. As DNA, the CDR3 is TGTGCCAGCAGCCAAGTGGGACAGGGGGCAGGAAGCTCCTATAATTCACCCCTCCACTTT. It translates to CASSQVGQGAGSSYNSPLHF.

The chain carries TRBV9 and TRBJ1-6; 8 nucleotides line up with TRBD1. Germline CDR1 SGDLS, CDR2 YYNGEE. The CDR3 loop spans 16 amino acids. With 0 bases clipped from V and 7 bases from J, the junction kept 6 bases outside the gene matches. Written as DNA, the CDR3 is TGTGCCAGCAGCGTAGATGACAGGGGAAGAAATTCACCCCTCCACTTT. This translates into CASSVDDRGRNSPLHF.

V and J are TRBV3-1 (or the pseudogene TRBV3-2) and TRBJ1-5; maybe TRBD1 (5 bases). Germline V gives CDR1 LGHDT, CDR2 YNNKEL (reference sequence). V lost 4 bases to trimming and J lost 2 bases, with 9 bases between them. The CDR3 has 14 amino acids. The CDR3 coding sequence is TGTGCCAGCAGCCTCCGGGGGGGCAATCAGCCCCAGCATTTT. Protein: CASSLRGGNQPQHF.

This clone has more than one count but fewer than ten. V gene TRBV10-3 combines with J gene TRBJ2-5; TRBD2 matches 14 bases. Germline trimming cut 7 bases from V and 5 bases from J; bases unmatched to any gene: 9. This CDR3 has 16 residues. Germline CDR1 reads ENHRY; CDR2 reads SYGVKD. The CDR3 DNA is TGTGCCATCACTCCGGGACTAGCGGGAGTCTCCGAGACCCAGTACTTC. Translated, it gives CAITPGLAGVSETQYF.

Here the CDR3 DNA reads TGCGCCAGCAGCCAGCCGACTAGCGGTTACAATGAGCAGTTCTTC. The encoded protein is CASSQPTSGYNEQFF. The V and J genes are TRBV4-1 and TRBJ2-1, with 9 bases that match TRBD2. The CDR3 is 15 residues long. Trimming at V came to 3 bases and at J to 4 bases, leaving 4 bases not matched to a gene. Germline V gene sequence: CDR1 MGHRA, CDR2 YSYEKL.

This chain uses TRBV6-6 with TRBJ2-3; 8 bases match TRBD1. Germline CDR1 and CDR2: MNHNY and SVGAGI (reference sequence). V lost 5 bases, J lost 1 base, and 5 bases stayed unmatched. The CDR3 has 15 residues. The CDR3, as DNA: TGTGCCAGCAGTGGTGGACAGGGCCGCACAGATACGCAGTATTTT. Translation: CASSGGQGRTDTQYF.

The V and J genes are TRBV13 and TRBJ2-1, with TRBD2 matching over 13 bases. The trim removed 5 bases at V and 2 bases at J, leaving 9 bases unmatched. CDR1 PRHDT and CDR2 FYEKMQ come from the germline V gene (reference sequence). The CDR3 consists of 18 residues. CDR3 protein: CASSNGLAGVLTYNEQFF. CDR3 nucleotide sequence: TGTGCCAGCAGCAACGGACTAGCGGGAGTCTTAACCTACAATGAGCAGTTCTTC.

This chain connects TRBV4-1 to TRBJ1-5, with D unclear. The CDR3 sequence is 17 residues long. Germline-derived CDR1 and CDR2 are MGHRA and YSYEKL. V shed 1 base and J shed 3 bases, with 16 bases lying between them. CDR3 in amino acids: CASSQGQAMGYNQPQHF. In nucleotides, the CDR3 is TGCGCCAGCAGCCAAGGGCAGGCTATGGGCTACAATCAGCCCCAGCATTTT.

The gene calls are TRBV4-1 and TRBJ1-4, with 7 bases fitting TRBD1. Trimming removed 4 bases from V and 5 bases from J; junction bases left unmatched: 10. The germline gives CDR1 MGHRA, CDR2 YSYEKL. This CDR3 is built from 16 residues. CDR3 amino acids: CASSPGGSSKNEKLFF. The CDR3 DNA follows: TGCGCCAGCAGCCCAGGGGGTAGTAGCAAGAATGAAAAACTGTTTTTT.

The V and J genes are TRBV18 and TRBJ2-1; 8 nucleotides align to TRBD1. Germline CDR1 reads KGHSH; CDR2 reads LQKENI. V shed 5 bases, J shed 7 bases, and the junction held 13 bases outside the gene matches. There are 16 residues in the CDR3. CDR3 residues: CASSTVAGQGRNEQFF. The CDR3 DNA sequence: TGTGCCAGCTCAACAGTAGCCGGACAGGGCAGGAATGAGCAGTTCTTC.

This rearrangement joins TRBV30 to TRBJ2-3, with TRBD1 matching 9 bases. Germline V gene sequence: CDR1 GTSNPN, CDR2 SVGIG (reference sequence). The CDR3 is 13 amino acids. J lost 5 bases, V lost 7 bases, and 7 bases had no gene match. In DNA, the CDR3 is TGTGCCTTTGGACAGGGGAATCGAGATACGCAGTATTTT. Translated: CAFGQGNRDTQYF.

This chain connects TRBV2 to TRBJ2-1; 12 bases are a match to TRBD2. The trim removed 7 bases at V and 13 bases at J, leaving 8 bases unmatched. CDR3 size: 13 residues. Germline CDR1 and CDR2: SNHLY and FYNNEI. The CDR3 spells CASTSRLAGEQFF. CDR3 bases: TGTGCCAGCACTTCCCGACTAGCGGGGGAACAGTTCTTC.